This T cell receptor beta chain derives from a study of cytomegalovirus exposure and HLA in healthy donors. Study-wide findings and caveats: Other equally common chains were less clonally expanded than HLA-associated TCR beta chains, a later analysis showed.

J was trimmed by 11 bases and V by 0 bases; bases with no gene match: 4. In germline, CDR1 is SGHTA, CDR2 FQGNSA. The CDR3 length is 13 residues. The donors (healthy individuals) were bone marrow donors. PCR primers comprised 60 Vbeta and 13 Jbeta primers. In the study's own analysis: Around 80 million unique TCR beta chains, some 10 million of them shared, were counted by a later analysis. This table comes from immunoSEQ multiplex PCR, and its TCRdb copy is limited to in-frame clones, with some not included. V, J and clone size are those of that table, while D and trimming were read from the DNA. The sample yields around 37,000 clones, less than 85% seen once. Remarks on this clone: Its cognate antigen is unknown.

The receptor comes from a woman aged 18-29 years in good health and CMV-seropositive. Sequenced material: PBMCs. V usage is TRBV7-2 and J usage is TRBJ1-5, with TRBD1 matching over 7 bases. The CDR3 loop is CASSLARDRTQHF. CDR3 bases: TGTGCCAGCAGCTTAGCGCGGGACAGAACCCAGCATTTT.